This T cell receptor beta chain came from a study of T cell repertoires in cytomegalovirus infection. Study overall: Recently identified HLA-C-restricted CMV epitopes and well-studied HLA-B-restricted CMV epitopes were used by the study.

Regarding the study as a whole: The ex vivo response showed dominance by HLA-C-restricted CMV-specific TCR beta clonotypes. CMV carriers having the relevant HLA were flagged by cumulative public TCR beta family frequency.

TCRdb re-derived calls from the reads in MiXCR, one entry per CDR3 protein. Seen here are about 85,000 distinct CDR3 sequences, around 49% observed once, and the top ten hold just over 90%. This clonotype was detected ten times or more. Its antigen remains unidentified. CDR1 and CDR2 (germline): LNHDA, SQIVND (reference sequence). Between the trimmed V and J ends, which lost 3 bases and 8 bases, there was a span of 16 bases. The CDR3 extends over 14 amino acids. This receptor was obtained from a human donor in good health (CMV status not recorded). Some clones in this sample may be carry-over from other donors' samples. The material sequenced was CD8+ T cells from cultured PBMCs, taken from culture after CMV antigen stimulation. The gene calls are TRBV19 and TRBJ1-2; the D gene is possibly TRBD1 (5 bases). CDR3 region: CASSILGLGVGYTF. As DNA, the CDR3 is TGTGCCAGTAGTATCTTGGGACTGGGGGTCGGCTACACCTTC.